This T cell receptor (beta chain) was profiled in a study of CD8 T cells in ankylosing spondylitis. General study results and limits: A motif of roughly eight highly homologous TCR beta variants was seen as apparently characteristic of ankylosing spondylitis blood.

The CDR3 has 15 residues. Germline trimming cut 7 bases from V and 6 bases from J; bases unmatched to any gene: 9. CDR1 SGHAT and CDR2 FQNNGV come from the germline V gene. Points on this clonotype: No antigen is known for it.

TCRdb called the 5' RACE reads again in MiXCR, with one record for every CDR3 protein. The sample has fewer than 500,000 distinct CDR3 sequences, about a fifth seen once; the top ten hold about 15%. The chain couples TRBV11-2 to TRBJ2-3, with 11 bases identical to TRBD2. The sample comprised blood, either unsorted or a sorted T cell fraction (not recorded which). This sequence originates from a male donor with ankylosing spondylitis. Written as DNA, the CDR3 is TGTGCCAGCACCAAGATTAGCGGGAGGGAGGATACGCAGTATTTT. This gives the protein CASTKISGREDTQYF.